Listed below are T cell receptor beta chains from one sample, sequenced in a study of blood T cells in healthy people across ages. MiXCR was run by TCRdb on the 5' RACE reads, yielding one entry per CDR3 protein. Counted here are around 800,000 distinct CDR3 sequences, roughly 25% occurring once; the ten biggest clones make up 3%. A further study also used this sample, focusing on T cells of mothers and their children.

The sequencing sample was made of blood. The receptors shown here come from a boy aged 5-17 years in good health. Each CDR3 is given with its conserved first and last residue. D genes are given only for firm matches. Where a row states a size, it is once, few, many or the class of an expanded clone; other rows omit it.

-	few	TRBV7-2	TRBJ2-2	TGTGCCAGCAGCTTAGCACGGGACACCGGGGAGCTGTTTTTT	CASSLARDTGELFF
-	-	TRBV6-2/TRBV6-3	TRBJ2-6	TGTGCCAGCAGTTACTCGACGACCTCTGGGGCCAACGTCCTGACTTTC	CASSYSTTSGANVLTF
-	many	TRBV13	TRBJ2-1	TGTGCCAGCAGCTTAAAGGCGGACGCGACCTATGAGCAGTTCTTC	CASSLKADATYEQFF
-	-	TRBV7-9	TRBJ2-5	TGTGCCAGCAGCTCGCCGGGAGCGGGAGAGACCCAGTACTTC	CASSSPGAGETQYF
TRBD1	few	TRBV2	TRBJ1-4	TGTGCCAGCAGTACCGGGACAGGCGGTGAAAAACTGTTTTTT	CASSTGTGGEKLFF
TRBD2	few	TRBV9	TRBJ2-3	TGTGCCAGCAGCGAGACTAGCGGGGGGATCCTTATTTCTAGCACAGATACGCAGTATTTT	CASSETSGGILISSTDTQYF
-	-	TRBV27	TRBJ2-7	TGTGCCAGCACCTCTTGGACGCCTTCCTACGAGCAGTACTTC	CASTSWTPSYEQYF
-	-	TRBV5-5	TRBJ1-1	TGTGCCAGCAGCTTGGGTTTCTTGGACACTGAAGCTTTCTTT	CASSLGFLDTEAFF
-	-	TRBV5-6	TRBJ2-7	TGTGCCAATCGCATGGAGGGGGCCTCCTACGAGCAGTACTTC	CANRMEGASYEQYF
TRBD2	once	TRBV20-1	TRBJ2-1	TGCAGTGCTAGGTCCAGATCTAGCGGGGGATACAATGAGCAGTTCTTC	CSARSRSSGGYNEQFF
-	few	TRBV20-1	TRBJ2-5	TGCAGTGCTAGAGGGCTCACAGAGACCCAGTACTTC	CSARGLTETQYF
-	-	TRBV5-1	TRBJ2-5	TGCGCCAGCAGCTTGGAAGGGATCGAGACCCAGTACTTC	CASSLEGIETQYF
-	-	TRBV5-1	TRBJ1-1	TGCGCCAGCAGTCTTGGGGCCCTACTCATGAACACTGAAGCTTTCTTT	CASSLGALLMNTEAFF
TRBD2	-	TRBV20-1	TRBJ2-7	TGCAGTGCTAGAGGGACTAGCGGTGGGAGCTCCTACGAGCAGTACTTC	CSARGTSGGSSYEQYF
TRBD2	few	TRBV27	TRBJ2-5	TGTGCCAGCAGTCCTCAATCAGGACTAGCGGGGGCCCAAGAGACCCAGTACTTC	CASSPQSGLAGAQETQYF
-	few	TRBV5-4	TRBJ2-1	TGTGCCAGCAGCTTGGTCTCAGTCAATGAGCAGTTCTTC	CASSLVSVNEQFF
TRBD1	-	TRBV12-3/TRBV12-4	TRBJ2-7	TGTGCCAGCAGTTCACCTTCCGGGACAGGGTTTAACGAGCAGTACTTC	CASSSPSGTGFNEQYF
TRBD2	-	TRBV6-1	TRBJ2-1	TGTGCCAGCAGTGACACCGGGACTAGCGGGGGGCTGTACTACAATGAGCAGTTCTTC	CASSDTGTSGGLYYNEQFF
TRBD1	few	TRBV7-2	TRBJ2-2	TGTGCCAGCAGCTTCGGGACAGAGACTGGGGAGCTGTTCTTT	CASSFGTETGELFF
-	-	TRBV11-3	TRBJ2-1	TGTGCCAGCAGCTTAGATTCGAGGAACGAGCAGTTCTTC	CASSLDSRNEQFF
-	-	TRBV12-3/TRBV12-4	TRBJ1-2	TGTGCCAGCAGTTTAAACTCGTGGTACACCTTC	CASSLNSWYTF
-	-	TRBV20-1	TRBJ2-1	TGCAGTGCTAGGAAGGGGGCGGGGAGCTCCTACAATGAGCAGTTCTTC	CSARKGAGSSYNEQFF
-	few	TRBV29-1	TRBJ2-5	TGCAGCGTTGACGGGGGGCAGGGCGTGGAGGGAGAGACCCAGTACTTC	CSVDGGQGVEGETQYF
-	few	TRBV29-1	TRBJ2-7	TGCAGCGTGAGTTCGGGGCAGGCGTCCGAGCAGTACTTC	CSVSSGQASEQYF
TRBD1	-	TRBV11-2	TRBJ2-6	TGTGCCAGCAGCTTCGTCGGGACAGGCCGCTCTGGGGCCAACGTCCTGACTTTC	CASSFVGTGRSGANVLTF
-	-	TRBV7-3	TRBJ1-5	TGTGCCAGCAGCTCGGACGCCTCCAATCAGCCCCAGCATTTT	CASSSDASNQPQHF
TRBD2	many	TRBV29-1	TRBJ2-5	TGCAGCGTTTCAACCGGGACTAGGGATGGGACCCAGTACTTC	CSVSTGTRDGTQYF
-	few	TRBV2	TRBJ2-7	TGTGCCAGCACCCAGGGGCAGGCAGGTTCGATAGAGCAGTACTTC	CASTQGQAGSIEQYF
-	-	TRBV29-1	TRBJ1-2	TGCAGCGTTGAAGGACAGGCCAACTATGGCTACACCTTC	CSVEGQANYGYTF
-	-	TRBV18	TRBJ2-7	TGTGCCAGCTCACCACCTGGGTCTAGAAGGGTCTACGAGCAGTACTTC	CASSPPGSRRVYEQYF